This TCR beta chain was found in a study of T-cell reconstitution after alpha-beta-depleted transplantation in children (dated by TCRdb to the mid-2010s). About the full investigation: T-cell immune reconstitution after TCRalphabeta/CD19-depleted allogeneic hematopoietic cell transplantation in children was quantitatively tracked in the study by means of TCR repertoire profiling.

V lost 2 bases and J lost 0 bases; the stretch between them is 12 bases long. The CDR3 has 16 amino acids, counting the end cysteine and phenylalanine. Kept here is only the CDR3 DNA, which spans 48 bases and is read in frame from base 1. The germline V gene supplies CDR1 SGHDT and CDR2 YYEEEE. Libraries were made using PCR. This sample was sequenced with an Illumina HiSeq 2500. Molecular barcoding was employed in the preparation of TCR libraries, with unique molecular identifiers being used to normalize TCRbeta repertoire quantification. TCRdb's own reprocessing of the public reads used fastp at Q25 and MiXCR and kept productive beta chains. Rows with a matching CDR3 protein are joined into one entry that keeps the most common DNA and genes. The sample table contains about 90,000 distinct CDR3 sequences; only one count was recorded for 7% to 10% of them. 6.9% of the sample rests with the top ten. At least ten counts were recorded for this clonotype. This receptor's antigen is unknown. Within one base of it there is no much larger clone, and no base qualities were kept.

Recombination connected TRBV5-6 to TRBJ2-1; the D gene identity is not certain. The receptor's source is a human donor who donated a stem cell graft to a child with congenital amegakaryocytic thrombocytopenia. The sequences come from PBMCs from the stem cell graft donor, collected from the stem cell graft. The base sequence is TGTGCCAGCAGCTTTAGACGGGTAAGCTCCTACAATGAGCAGTTCTTC. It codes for CASSFRRVSSYNEQFF. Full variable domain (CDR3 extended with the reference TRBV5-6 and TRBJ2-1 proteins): DAGVTQSPTHLIKTRGQQVTLRCSPKSGHDTVSWYQQALGQGPQFIFQYYEEEERQRGNFPDRFSGHQFPNYSSELNVNALLLGDSALYLCASSFRRVSSYNEQFFGPGTRLTVL.